These T cell receptor beta chains were read from a single sample in a study of CD8 T cells in Susac syndrome. TCRdb itself ran the immunoSEQ multiplex PCR reads through MiXCR, one entry per CDR3 protein. The table includes roughly 180,000 distinct CDR3 sequences, about 94% detected once. Sequencing was performed on CD4+ T cells from PBMCs. These receptors were collected from a human donor with Susac syndrome. CDR3s include the opening cysteine and the closing phenylalanine or tryptophan. A D gene is named only where the DNA matches it firmly. Clone size is shown for a subset of rows, as once, few, many or a class of expanded clone.

size	D	J	V	CDR3	DNA
NA	TRBD1	TRBJ1-5	TRBV7-9	CASSFKGGSNQPQHF	TGTGCCAGCAGCTTTAAAGGGGGCAGCAATCAGCCCCAGCATTTT
NA	NA	TRBJ2-5	TRBV7-9	CASSSRVFQETQYF	TGTGCCAGCAGCTCCAGGGTCTTTCAAGAGACCCAGTACTTC
NA	NA	TRBJ2-3	TRBV6-5	CASTEGASTDTQYF	TGTGCCAGCACAGAAGGGGCTAGCACAGATACGCAGTATTTT
NA	NA	TRBJ2-5	TRBV7-9	CASSLGRGAETQYF	TGTGCCAGCAGCTTAGGGCGCGGGGCAGAGACCCAGTACTTC
NA	NA	TRBJ2-1	TRBV6-2/TRBV6-3	CASSSTTIYSEQFF	TGTGCCAGCAGTTCCACGACGATATACTCTGAGCAGTTCTTC
NA	TRBD2	TRBJ2-5	TRBV13	CASRLAGGPETQYF	TGTGCCAGCAGACTAGCGGGGGGGCCCGAGACCCAGTACTTC
NA	NA	TRBJ1-5	TRBV30	CAWSSRSDQPQHF	TGTGCCTGGAGTTCACGCTCCGATCAGCCCCAGCATTTT
NA	NA	TRBJ1-2	TRBV20-1	CSAAALANYGYTF	TGCAGTGCCGCTGCTTTAGCTAACTATGGCTACACCTTC
NA	NA	TRBJ1-1	TRBV20-1	CSARDVEAFF	TGCAGTGCTAGAGATGTAGAAGCTTTCTTT
NA	NA	TRBJ2-5	TRBV3-1	CASSQDVLRAPRETQYF	TGTGCCAGCAGCCAAGATGTATTGAGGGCCCCTCGGGAGACCCAGTACTTC
NA	NA	TRBJ2-7	TRBV12-3/TRBV12-4	CASSWQGTYEQYF	TGTGCCAGCAGTTGGCAGGGGACCTACGAGCAGTACTTC
NA	NA	TRBJ1-1	TRBV5-1	CASTPGTANTEAFF	TGCGCCAGCACCCCCGGGACGGCGAACACTGAAGCTTTCTTT
once	NA	TRBJ2-7	TRBV3-1	CASSQEWDGSYEQYF	TGTGCCAGCAGCCAGGAATGGGACGGCTCCTACGAGCAGTACTTC
NA	TRBD2	TRBJ2-3	TRBV3-1	CASSQRAGRTDTQYF	TGTGCCAGCAGCCAACGAGCGGGACGCACAGATACGCAGTATTTT
NA	NA	TRBJ2-5	TRBV21-1	CASGGQGEGYQETQYF	TGTGCCAGCGGGGGACAGGGAGAGGGCTACCAAGAGACCCAGTACTTC
NA	TRBD1	TRBJ1-5	TRBV19	CASSGQGPVAQHF	TGTGCCAGTAGCGGACAGGGGCCAGTGGCCCAGCATTTT